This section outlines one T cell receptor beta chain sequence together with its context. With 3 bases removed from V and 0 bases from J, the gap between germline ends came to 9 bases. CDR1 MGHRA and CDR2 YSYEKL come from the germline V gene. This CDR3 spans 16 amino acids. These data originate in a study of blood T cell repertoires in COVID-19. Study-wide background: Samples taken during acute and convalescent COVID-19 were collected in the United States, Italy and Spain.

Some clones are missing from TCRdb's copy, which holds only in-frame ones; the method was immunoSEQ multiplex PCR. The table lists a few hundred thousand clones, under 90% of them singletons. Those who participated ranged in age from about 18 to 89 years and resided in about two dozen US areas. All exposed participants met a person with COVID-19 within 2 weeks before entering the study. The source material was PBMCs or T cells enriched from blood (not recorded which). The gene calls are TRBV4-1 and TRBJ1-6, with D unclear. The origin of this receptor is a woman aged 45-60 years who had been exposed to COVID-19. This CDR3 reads CASSHSLNSYNSPLHF. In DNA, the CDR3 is TGCGCCAGCAGCCATAGCCTGAACTCCTATAATTCACCCCTCCACTTT.